This TCR beta chain appears in the sequencing data of a study of T cells in Graves' hyperthyroidism and ophthalmopathy. Study in general: Peripheral blood was taken when the disease was first diagnosed, before any treatment began.

The junction had 8 bases not matched to a gene; V was cut back by 4 bases and J by 7 bases. Per the germline V gene, CDR1 is MGHRA and CDR2 is YSYEKL. This CDR3 is built from 15 residues. It was RNA transcripts that yielded the amplified TCR beta CDR3 regions. Primed by the HTBI set, a first-round RT-PCR was run on the TCR CDR3. TCRdb analysed the multiplex PCR reads with MiXCR anew, one entry per CDR3 protein. The sample yields about 610,000 distinct CDR3 sequences, roughly 15% seen once. Patients with ophthalmopathy all had a Clinical Activity Score of at least 3, a NOSPECS grade of at least 4 and duration under 3 months. Whole-study findings and limits: Ophthalmopathy and stable hyperthyroidism were separated by a 13 V-J model. Peripheral blood also featured most of the thyroid clonotypes expanded above 0.001.

This clonotype has a handful of counts. Its cognate antigen is unknown. The chain recombines TRBV4-1 with TRBJ1-4; 8 nucleotides agree with TRBD1. This clonotype was sampled from a woman aged 40 to 50 with Graves' ophthalmopathy. Source material: blood. CDR3 coding DNA: TGCGCCAGCAGCCCAAACAGGGGGGGTGGTGAAAAACTGTTTTTT. This gives the protein CASSPNRGGGEKLFF.